This is a list of T cell receptor beta chains from one sample in a study of T-cell reconstitution after alpha-beta-depleted transplantation in children. TCRdb itself ran the PCR reads through MiXCR, one entry per CDR3 protein. The sample has approximately 980,000 distinct CDR3 sequences; about 29% are singletons. The material sequenced was PBMCs, mostly from graft donor cells, taken 360 days after TCRalphabeta/CD19-depleted stem cell transplant. Source of these receptors: a boy under three years old who had a stem cell transplant for SCID, so the T cells may come from the graft donor. The CDR3 runs from the conserved cysteine through the conserved F or W. The order of the fields is D gene, clone size, V gene, J gene, CDR3 protein, CDR3 DNA. D genes are given only for firm matches. The size field is filled for only some rows; it gives once, few, many or a size class.

.	few	TRBV15	TRBJ2-7	CATSHPPTYEQYF	TGTGCCACCAGCCACCCCCCCACCTACGAGCAGTACTTC
.	few	TRBV9	TRBJ2-3	CASSFGPAADTQYF	TGTGCCAGCAGTTTTGGACCGGCGGCAGATACGCAGTATTTT
.	few	TRBV20-1	TRBJ2-7	CSAQKTSPPYEQYF	TGCAGTGCCCAGAAGACGTCCCCACCTTACGAGCAGTACTTC
.	few	TRBV4-1	TRBJ2-7	CASSQQGVRPYEQYF	TGCGCCAGCAGCCAACAGGGAGTGAGACCATACGAGCAGTACTTC
TRBD2	.	TRBV6-2/TRBV6-3	TRBJ2-7	CASRPPLAGGSSEQYF	TGTGCCAGCAGGCCACCCCTAGCGGGGGGTTCCTCCGAGCAGTACTTC
.	few	TRBV15	TRBJ2-5	CATSRARWETQYF	TGTGCCACCAGCAGGGCTCGCTGGGAGACCCAGTACTTC
.	.	TRBV11-2	TRBJ2-3	CASSLMNRASTDTQYF	TGTGCCAGCAGCTTAATGAATCGGGCTAGCACAGATACGCAGTATTTT
.	few	TRBV6-5	TRBJ1-1	CASSYPGGGQGTEAFF	TGTGCCAGCAGTTACCCCGGGGGAGGCCAGGGGACTGAAGCTTTCTTT
.	.	TRBV14	TRBJ1-1	CASSQVGGPLLNTEAFF	TGTGCCAGCAGCCAAGTTGGGGGCCCACTATTGAACACTGAAGCTTTCTTT
TRBD1	.	TRBV19	TRBJ2-7	CASSFSGTGAYEQYF	TGTGCCAGTAGTTTCTCCGGGACAGGAGCCTACGAGCAGTACTTC
.	.	TRBV5-6	TRBJ2-3	CASSLAGLAGDLDTQYF	TGTGCCAGCAGCTTGGCCGGATTAGCCGGGGACTTGGATACGCAGTATTTT
TRBD2	.	TRBV20-1	TRBJ2-2	CSARPLAGGTGELFF	TGCAGTGCTAGGCCCTTAGCGGGGGGCACCGGGGAGCTGTTTTTT
.	few	TRBV27	TRBJ1-1	CASTGSSLNTEAFF	TGTGCCAGTACAGGGTCCTCTTTGAACACTGAAGCTTTCTTT
TRBD2	.	TRBV30	TRBJ2-1	CAWSARGSNEQFF	TGTGCCTGGAGCGCGCGGGGGAGCAATGAGCAGTTCTTC
.	many	TRBV12-3/TRBV12-4	TRBJ1-5	CASSLEAGQPQHF	TGTGCCAGCAGTTTAGAAGCAGGTCAGCCCCAGCATTTT
.	few	TRBV11-2	TRBJ1-4	CASSLQTGSTNEKLFF	TGTGCCAGCAGCTTACAAACAGGGTCGACTAATGAAAAACTGTTTTTT
.	.	TRBV6-2/TRBV6-3	TRBJ2-7	CASSYSGTVTYEQYF	TGTGCCAGCAGTTACTCGGGGACGGTAACCTACGAGCAGTACTTC
TRBD1	.	TRBV24-1	TRBJ1-2	CATKLHPGQGIPGYGYTF	TGTGCCACCAAATTACACCCGGGACAGGGCATCCCAGGCTATGGCTACACCTTC
TRBD1	many	TRBV7-3	TRBJ2-1	CASSSNRGPYNEQFF	TGTGCCAGCAGCTCCAACAGGGGACCCTACAATGAGCAGTTCTTC
.	.	TRBV12-3/TRBV12-4	TRBJ1-1	CASSPSAGRRDTEAFF	TGTGCCAGCAGCCCTTCCGCTGGTAGGCGGGACACTGAAGCTTTCTTT
.	few	TRBV15	TRBJ1-1	CATSRDLEGSTEAFF	TGTGCCACCAGCAGAGATCTCGAGGGGAGCACTGAAGCTTTCTTT
.	.	TRBV20-1	TRBJ1-6	CSAGPAGSQGGSPLHF	TGCAGTGCTGGCCCAGCGGGGAGTCAAGGGGGATCACCCCTCCACTTT
.	.	TRBV21-1	TRBJ2-7	CASSKAGLRHHEQYF	TGTGCCAGCAGCAAAGCTGGCCTCCGGCACCACGAGCAGTACTTC
.	.	TRBV12-3/TRBV12-4	TRBJ2-7	CASSLNYRDEQYF	TGTGCCAGCAGTTTAAATTATCGCGACGAGCAGTACTTC
.	.	TRBV29-1	TRBJ2-1	CSVEAQGDEQFF	TGCAGCGTTGAAGCCCAAGGAGATGAGCAGTTCTTC
.	.	TRBV5-6	TRBJ2-5	CASSLIQGYNVETQYF	TGTGCCAGCAGCTTGATCCAGGGCTATAATGTTGAGACCCAGTACTTC
TRBD1	.	TRBV28	TRBJ1-2	CASSFGDRDDGYTF	TGTGCCAGCAGTTTTGGGGACAGGGATGATGGCTACACCTTC
.	.	TRBV20-1	TRBJ1-1	CSAIRDHWKGDTEAFF	TGCAGTGCTATCCGGGACCACTGGAAGGGAGACACTGAAGCTTTCTTT
TRBD1	many	TRBV7-8	TRBJ1-5	CASSFWQGQSNQPQHF	TGTGCCAGCAGCTTTTGGCAGGGACAGAGCAATCAGCCCCAGCATTTT
.	.	TRBV5-1	TRBJ1-3	CASSHGTIGNTIYF	TGCGCCAGCAGTCACGGGACAATTGGAAACACCATATATTTT
.	few	TRBV20-1	TRBJ2-1	CSARPGVSYNEQFF	TGCAGTGCTAGACCGGGGGTTTCCTACAATGAGCAGTTCTTC
.	.	TRBV11-2	TRBJ2-1	CASRRDANNEQFF	TGTGCCAGCAGAAGGGACGCAAACAATGAGCAGTTCTTC
TRBD1	few	TRBV7-3	TRBJ2-3	CASSLVGQTDTQYF	TGTGCCAGCAGCTTAGTGGGACAGACAGATACGCAGTATTTT
.	once	TRBV5-1	TRBJ2-7	CASSLGVTPTYEQYF	TGCGCCAGCAGCTTGGGGGTTACTCCGACCTACGAGCAGTACTTC
TRBD2	.	TRBV20-1	TRBJ2-4	CSARPRSSGAQPIAKNIQYF	TGCAGTGCTAGACCACGTTCTAGCGGGGCTCAGCCCATAGCCAAAAACATTCAGTACTTC